The 23 T cell receptor beta chains given below trace back to one sample, sequenced in a study of blood T cell repertoires in COVID-19. Clones were read by immunoSEQ multiplex PCR, and TCRdb kept only the in-frame ones, dropping some. The data hold about 140,000 clones, with roughly 84% observed a single time. Sequencing was performed on peripheral blood. These receptor sequences come from a woman in her sixties or seventies with acute or convalescent COVID-19.

This chain joins TRBV7-2 and TRBJ2-7; D uncertain. Trimming removed 5 bases at V and 3 bases at J, with 11 bases between. CDR3 size: 13 residues. Germline V gene data show CDR1 as SGHTA and CDR2 as FQGNSA. CDR3 loop: CASSRLDFYEQYF. In DNA, the CDR3 is TGTGCCAGCAGCCGTCTTGACTTCTACGAGCAGTACTTC.

A few counts support this clone. Germline and junction disagree at one end, which may indicate a read error. This chain connects TRBV7-9 to TRBJ1-1; D unresolved. Looked up from germline, CDR1 is SEHNR and CDR2 is FQNEAQ (reference sequence). The CDR3 spans 14 residues. CDR3 DNA sequence: TGTGCCAGCAACTTAGCGTCGGGGAACACTGAAGCTTTCTTT. This encodes CASNLASGNTEAFF. Looking up the rest from reference TRBV7-9 and TRBJ1-1 gives the full variable domain: DTGVSQNPRHKITKRGQNVTFRCDPISEHNRLYWYRQTLGQGPEFLTYFQNEAQLEKSRLLSDRFSAERPKGSFSTLEIQRTEQGDSAMYLCASNLASGNTEAFFGQGTRLTVV.

This clone was seen many times. The chain is built from TRBV6-6 and TRBJ2-3, with TRBD2 identical over 8 bases. The J segment lost 2 bases and the V segment lost 8 bases, leaving 9 bases of the junction unmatched. The CDR3 has 15 amino acids. Germline CDR1 MNHNY, CDR2 SVGAGI (reference sequence). In DNA, the CDR3 is TGTGCCAGCGTTCCTGTAGCGGGGATCACAGATACGCAGTATTTT. Amino acid sequence: CASVPVAGITDTQYF.

J is TRBJ2-4 and V is TRBV9, with D possibly TRBD1 on 5 matching bases. The V gene lost 6 bases and the J gene lost 8 bases, with 18 bases spanning the gap. The germline V gene has CDR1 SGDLS and CDR2 YYNGEE. The CDR3 runs to 14 residues. The CDR3 loop is CASTPGQQFDIQYF. CDR3 nucleotides: TGTGCCAGCACCCCAGGACAACAGTTCGACATTCAGTACTTC.

A note on this clone: The junction and the germline gene differ at one end; a read error may be behind it. The J gene is TRBJ2-2, the V gene TRBV7-7; D is possibly TRBD1 (6 bases). Germline CDR1 and CDR2: SSHAT and FNYEAQ (reference sequence). The CDR3 length is 15 residues. The CDR3 protein is CASSLGHLNTGELFF. In DNA form, the CDR3 reads TGTGCTAGCAGCTTGGGACACTTGAACACCGGGGAGCTGTTTTTT.

J is TRBJ2-3 and V is TRBV6-6, with 8 nucleotides matching TRBD2. J was trimmed by 2 bases and V by 0 bases; bases with no gene match: 4. This CDR3 is 16 amino acids long. The V gene's germline CDR1 is MNHNY and CDR2 SVGAGI (reference sequence). CDR3 in amino acids: CASSYSPGGYTDTQYF. The DNA of the CDR3 is TGTGCCAGCAGTTACTCACCGGGGGGGTACACAGATACGCAGTATTTT.

This clone was seen a single time. The CDR3 is CASSFGQASNQPQHF. In DNA, the CDR3 is TGTGCCAGCAGTTTCGGACAGGCGAGCAATCAGCCCCAGCATTTT. V gene TRBV28 combines with J gene TRBJ1-5; 7 bases fit TRBD1. V trimming: 3 bases; J trimming: 1 base; junction bases outside the gene matches: 3. Germline V gene sequence: CDR1 MDHEN, CDR2 SYDVKM. This CDR3 spans 15 amino acids.

The rearrangement uses TRBV2 and TRBJ1-2; tentative D call: TRBD1 (5 bases). V was trimmed by 2 bases and J by 6 bases, leaving 22 bases between them. Germline values: CDR1 SNHLY, CDR2 FYNNEI. The CDR3 consists of 17 residues. The CDR3 nucleotides are TGTGCCAGCAGTGAAAGTCCGGGACCCGCCGCGGGGGATGGCTACACCTTC. Protein product: CASSESPGPAAGDGYTF.

The chain uses TRBV10-3 and TRBJ2-2; 7 bases are a match to TRBD1. V was clipped by 7 bases and J by 1 base; unmatched bases: 3. The CDR3 has 14 amino acids. Looked up from germline, CDR1 is ENHRY and CDR2 is SYGVKD. DNA for the CDR3: TGTGCCATCACCGGGACAGAGAACACCGGGGAGCTGTTTTTT. Translation gives CAITGTENTGELFF.

For this clone: A junction end diverges from the germline sequence, so it may reflect a read error. Other DNA sequences in this specimen translate into the identical CDR3. This rearrangement joins TRBV20-1 to TRBJ2-1; 8 bases map to TRBD2. The V gene's germline CDR1 is DFQATT and CDR2 SNEGSKA (reference sequence). The CDR3 length is 11 residues. The CDR3 coding sequence is TGTAGTGCCCCCCTAGCGGGCGAGCAGTTCTTC. Translation gives CSAPLAGEQFF.

The V gene is TRBV9, the J gene TRBJ2-7, with 13 bases identical to TRBD2. Germline CDR1 SGDLS, CDR2 YYNGEE. The CDR3 extends over 16 amino acids. V was pared by 0 bases and J by 2 bases, with 2 bases of the junction left unmatched. CDR3 region: CASSVGLAGGTYEQYF. CDR3 DNA sequence: TGTGCCAGCAGCGTAGGACTAGCGGGGGGAACCTACGAGCAGTACTTC. The complete variable domain, with remaining parts taken from reference TRBV9 and TRBJ2-7, reads DSGVTQTPKHLITATGQRVTLRCSPRSGDLSVYWYQQSLDQGLQFLIQYYNGEERAKGNILERFSAQQFPDLHSELNLSSLELGDSALYFCASSVGLAGGTYEQYFGPGTRLTVT.

The gene calls are TRBV5-8 and TRBJ1-1, with D hard to call. The CDR3 length is 15 residues. Per the germline V gene, CDR1 is SGHTS and CDR2 is YDEGEE. Trimming took off 4 bases at V and 1 base at J, with 14 bases between the two ends. The CDR3 loop is CASSADYYPNTEAFF. For the CDR3, the DNA is TGTGCCAGCAGCGCCGACTATTACCCGAACACTGAAGCTTTCTTT.

The chain joins TRBV2 to TRBJ2-1; no definite D call. The CDR3 is 11 residues long. Trimming pared 1 base from V and 12 bases from J, leaving 7 bases between. CDR1 is SNHLY, CDR2 FYNNEI, per germline. The DNA for the CDR3 is TGTGCCAGCAGTGAAGTTTGGAGGCAGTTCTTC. Protein product: CASSEVWRQFF.

The rearrangement joins TRBV7-8 to TRBJ2-3; possible D gene TRBD2, 6 bases. The CDR3 runs 16 residues. Germline-derived CDR1 and CDR2 are SGHVS and FQNEAQ. Trimming took off 1 base at V and 0 bases at J, with 11 bases between the two ends. The CDR3 here is CASSLEELASTDTQYF. DNA for the CDR3: TGTGCCAGCAGCTTAGAAGAACTAGCTAGCACAGATACGCAGTATTTT.

The chain is built from TRBV28 and TRBJ2-1; D remains unclear. This CDR3 contains 14 residues. The V end lost 3 bases, the J end lost 0 bases, and 6 bases lay between the germline ends. CDR1 is MDHEN and CDR2 is SYDVKM in the germline V gene. CDR3 in DNA: TGTGCCAGCAGTTTGCCTAGCTCCTACAATGAGCAGTTCTTC. Amino acid sequence: CASSLPSSYNEQFF. The variable domain in full, with the rest retrieved from reference TRBV28 and TRBJ2-1, is DVKVTQSSRYLVKRTGEKVFLECVQDMDHENMFWYRQDPGLGLRLIYFSYDVKMKEKGDIPEGYSVSREKKERFSLILESASTNQTSMYLCASSLPSSYNEQFFGPGTRLTVL.

J is TRBJ1-4 and V is TRBV9; D remains unclear. Trimming removed 4 bases at V and 6 bases at J, with 13 bases between. CDR3 size: 14 residues. The germline V gene encodes CDR1 SGDLS and CDR2 YYNGEE. CDR3 amino acids: CASSLVERDEKLFF. In DNA, the CDR3 is TGTGCCAGCAGCTTGGTTGAGAGGGATGAAAAACTGTTTTTT.

This rearrangement joins TRBV28 to TRBJ1-2, with unresolved D. Trimming took off 2 bases at V and 4 bases at J, with 14 bases between the two ends. This CDR3 comprises 15 residues. CDR1 is MDHEN, CDR2 SYDVKM, per germline. CDR3 bases: TGTGCCAGCAGTTTAGGTTCGGAGGTACTCTATGGCTACACCTTC. Translating it yields CASSLGSEVLYGYTF.

The genes are TRBV3-1 (or the pseudogene TRBV3-2) and TRBJ1-1; D ambiguous. Per germline, CDR1 LGHDT and CDR2 YNNKEL (reference sequence). Trimming left V 4 bases short and J 3 bases short, with 6 bases between. This CDR3 contains 12 residues. DNA for the CDR3: TGTGCCAGCAGCCTATCGGACACTGAAGCTTTCTTT. Its protein is CASSLSDTEAFF.

The V call is TRBV4-2, the J call TRBJ2-3; D unresolved. In germline, CDR1 is LGHNA, CDR2 YNFKEQ. V lost 2 bases, J lost 1 base, and 7 bases lay in between. This CDR3 contains 14 residues. This chain's CDR3 is CASSQRQGTDTQYF. The CDR3 bases are TGTGCCAGCAGCCAACGGCAGGGCACAGATACGCAGTATTTT.

The sample holds one count of this clone. The rearrangement joins TRBV18 to TRBJ1-3; unclear D gene. V was pared by 2 bases and J by 1 base, with 6 bases between. The CDR3 is 14 amino acids. The germline V gene encodes CDR1 KGHSH and CDR2 LQKENI. The CDR3 loop is CASSPGRSGNTIYF. The CDR3 DNA reads TGTGCCAGCTCACCAGGGAGATCTGGAAACACCATATATTTT. Filled out from reference TRBV18 and TRBJ1-3, the complete variable domain reads NAGVMQNPRHLVRRRGQEARLRCSPMKGHSHVYWYRQLPEEGLKFMVYLQKENIIDESGMPKERFSAEFPKEGPSILRIQQVVRGDSAAYFCASSPGRSGNTIYFGEGSWLTVV.

V is TRBV18 and J is TRBJ2-3; a possible D gene is TRBD2 (6 bases). Germline CDR1 and CDR2: KGHSH and LQKENI. Trimming cost V 6 bases and J 5 bases, with 15 bases left between them. This CDR3 region has 14 residues. The CDR3 loop is CASSPAGGIDTQYF. CDR3 coding DNA: TGTGCCAGCTCCCCGGCCGGGGGTATAGATACGCAGTATTTT.

This chain uses TRBV29-1 with TRBJ1-1; D uncertain. The germline V gene encodes CDR1 SQVTM and CDR2 ANQGSEA. The CDR3 sequence is 13 residues long. Between the trimmed V and J ends, which lost 4 bases and 0 bases, there was a span of 9 bases. Here the CDR3 reads CSVVGRMNTEAFF. The CDR3 coding sequence is TGCAGCGTTGTGGGCAGGATGAACACTGAAGCTTTCTTT.

The V and J genes are TRBV18 and TRBJ1-1, with D hard to call. CDR3 length equals 12 residues. The V end was cut by 5 bases, the J end by 8 bases, with 12 bases between. Germline values: CDR1 KGHSH, CDR2 LQKENI. DNA of the CDR3: TGTGCCAGCTCAAGGCCGGGGTCCGAAGCTTTCTTT. Its translation: CASSRPGSEAFF.